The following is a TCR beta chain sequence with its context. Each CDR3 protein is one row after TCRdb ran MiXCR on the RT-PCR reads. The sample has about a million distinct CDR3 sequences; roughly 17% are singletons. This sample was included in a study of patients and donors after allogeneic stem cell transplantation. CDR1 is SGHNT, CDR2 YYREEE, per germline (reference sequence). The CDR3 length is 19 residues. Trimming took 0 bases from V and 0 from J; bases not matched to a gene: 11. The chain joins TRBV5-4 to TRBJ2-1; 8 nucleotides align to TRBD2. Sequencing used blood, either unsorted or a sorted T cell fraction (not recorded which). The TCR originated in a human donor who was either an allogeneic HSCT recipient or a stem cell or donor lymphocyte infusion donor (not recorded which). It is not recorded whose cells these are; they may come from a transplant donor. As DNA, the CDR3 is TGTGCCAGCAGCTTGGAGTGGCTAGCGGGCCGTATCTCCTACAATGAGCAGTTCTTC. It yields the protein CASSLEWLAGRISYNEQFF.